A single sample gave rise to the 8 T cell receptor beta chains below, sequenced in a study of blood T cells in healthy people across ages (dated by TCRdb to 2015 to 2017). Libraries were built with 5' RACE. Sequencer: Illumina HiSeq 2500. A second about 7 to 12 cycle PCR used a sample-barcoded 5' primer and a J-beta primer mix. TCRdb passed the public sequencing reads through fastp at Q25 and MiXCR, retaining productive beta sequences. Here each entry gathers all rows of one CDR3 protein and keeps the most common genes and DNA. Present in this sample are around 1,500,000 distinct CDR3 sequences, approximately 30% of which were seen just once. The ten top clones hold 7.7% of the sample. The sample consisted of blood. These receptors all come from a woman aged 25 to 45 in good health.

This clonotype has a handful of counts. This chain joins TRBV28 and TRBJ1-2; TRBD1 is a possible D gene (6 bases). The germline V gene encodes CDR1 MDHEN and CDR2 SYDVKM. The V gene lost 3 bases and the J gene lost 4 bases, with 18 bases spanning the gap. The CDR3 has 16 residues. This CDR3 is CASSFTGGRWSYGYTF. The CDR3 nucleotides read TGTGCCAGCAGTTTCACTGGGGGCAGGTGGAGCTATGGCTACACCTTC.

The chain recombines TRBV6-5 with TRBJ1-2; 8 bases fit TRBD1. The CDR3 contains 13 residues. J gave up 6 bases and V 7 bases, and 7 bases lay outside the gene matches. CDR1 is MNHEY and CDR2 is SVGAGI in the germline V gene. CDR3 DNA: TGTGCCAGCAAACGCCAGGGGGCTGATGGCTACACCTTC. Amino acid sequence: CASKRQGADGYTF.

This clonotype has a handful of counts. V gene TRBV4-1 combines with J gene TRBJ2-5; TRBD2 aligns across 12 bases. Germline trimming cut 3 bases from V and 5 bases from J; bases unmatched to any gene: 10. Per the germline V gene, CDR1 is MGHRA and CDR2 is YSYEKL. CDR3 size: 17 residues. The CDR3 coding sequence is TGCGCCAGCAGCCACCCGACTAGCGGGGGAATGCAGGAGACCCAGTACTTC. It codes for CASSHPTSGGMQETQYF.

The J gene is TRBJ1-1, the V gene TRBV7-2; tentatively, D is TRBD1 (5 bases). V was shortened by 4 bases and J by 8 bases, with 20 bases between the two germline ends. CDR1 SGHTA and CDR2 FQGNSA come from the germline V gene. The CDR3 is made up of 15 amino acids. CDR3 DNA sequence: TGTGCCAGCAGCTCGGGGCGGATTATTAAGGGGGAAGCTTTCTTT. This encodes CASSSGRIIKGEAFF. The whole variable domain, filled in from reference TRBV7-2 and TRBJ1-1, reads GAGVSQSPSNKVTEKGKDVELRCDPISGHTALYWYRQSLGQGLEFLIYFQGNSAPDKSGLPSDRFSAERTGGSVSTLTIQRTQQEDSAVYLCASSSGRIIKGEAFFGQGTRLTVV.

The chain employs TRBV2 and TRBJ2-7, with no clear D. Trimming left V 7 bases short and J 6 bases short, with 7 bases between. The CDR3 runs 10 residues. Germline lookup yields CDR1 SNHLY and CDR2 FYNNEI. The CDR3 DNA reads TGTGCCAGCAAAATGGGCGAGCAGTACTTC. It specifies CASKMGEQYF.

V usage is TRBV20-1 and J usage is TRBJ1-2, with 8 bases fitting TRBD1. V shed 6 bases, J shed 8 bases, and the junction held 11 bases outside the gene matches. CDR3 length: 13 residues. Germline lookup yields CDR1 DFQATT and CDR2 SNEGSKA (reference sequence). The CDR3 reads CSAKGQGAQGYTF. The CDR3 DNA sequence: TGCAGTGCCAAAGGTCAGGGGGCCCAAGGCTACACCTTC.

This rearrangement joins TRBV5-1 to TRBJ2-1; 12 bases align to TRBD2. Germline values: CDR1 SGHRS, CDR2 YFSETQ. The CDR3 contains 16 residues. With 1 base clipped from V and 8 bases from J, the junction kept 7 bases outside the gene matches. The CDR3 DNA is TGCGCCAGCAGCTTGAGTCTAGCGGGAGGGCCGGATGAGCAGTTCTTC. This sequence encodes CASSLSLAGGPDEQFF. The full variable domain, completed using reference TRBV5-1 and TRBJ2-1, is KAGVTQTPRYLIKTRGQQVTLSCSPISGHRSVSWYQQTPGQGLQFLFEYFSETQRNKGNFPGRFSGRQFSNSRSEMNVSTLELGDSALYLCASSLSLAGGPDEQFFGPGTRLTVL.

The rearrangement uses TRBV13 and TRBJ1-3; the D is unclear. CDR3 size: 15 residues. Trimming took off 7 bases at V and 2 bases at J, with 15 bases between the two ends. CDR1 is PRHDT, CDR2 FYEKMQ, per germline (reference sequence). The chain's CDR3 is CASTPEGGAGNTIYF. DNA of the CDR3: TGTGCCAGCACTCCCGAAGGCGGGGCTGGAAACACCATATATTTT. The full variable domain, its missing parts supplied by reference TRBV13 and TRBJ1-3, is AAGVIQSPRHLIKEKRETATLKCYPIPRHDTVYWYQQGPGQDPQFLISFYEKMQSDKGSIPDRFSAQQFSDYHSELNMSSLELGDSALYFCASTPEGGAGNTIYFGEGSWLTVV.